Below are 25 T cell receptor beta chains sequenced from a single sample in a study of Graves' ophthalmopathy and Graves' hyperthyroidism listed by TCRdb under 2018. This sample was sequenced with an Illumina HiSeq 2000. For repertoire sequencing, TCR beta CDR3 regions were amplified from RNA transcripts. The first round of RT-PCR was done with HTBI primers and the Qiagen OneStep RT-PCR kit, and was followed by a second round of multiplex PCR, then size selection and purification. TCRdb reanalyzed the raw reads on its own, using fastp at Q25 for trimming and MiXCR for clone calling, and kept in-frame beta chains. Each CDR3 protein gets just one entry, which takes the most common genes and DNA from the rows behind it. A total of some 170,000 distinct CDR3 sequences appear in this sample, 35% to 45% of them only once. The ten largest clones take up 8% to 9.5% of the sample. Input material: peripheral blood. All receptors derive from a man aged 30 to 45 with Graves' ophthalmopathy. Donor details come from another sample of the same person, matched by shared clones.

This chain links TRBV4-3 with TRBJ1-6; 9 bases align to TRBD1. This CDR3 spans 15 amino acids. J gave up 9 bases and V 2 bases, and 5 bases lay outside the gene matches. Germline CDR1 LGHNA, CDR2 YSLEER. The CDR3 loop reads CASSQYTGGGSPLHF. CDR3 coding DNA: TGCGCCAGCAGCCAATACACAGGGGGCGGTTCACCCCTCCACTTT.

This clonotype was seen repeatedly, ten times or more. The chain couples TRBV27 to TRBJ2-2; the match to TRBD2 covers 13 bases. CDR1 is MNHEY and CDR2 is SMNVEV in the germline V gene (reference sequence). This CDR3 comprises 18 residues. The junction had 11 bases not matched to a gene; V was cut back by 4 bases and J by 6 bases. The CDR3 DNA follows: TGTGCCAGCAGTTACTCCGGGACTAGCGGGATAGGAGCCGGGGAGCTGTTTTTT. Its protein product is CASSYSGTSGIGAGELFF.

The V gene is TRBV20-1, the J gene TRBJ2-7, with D perhaps matching TRBD2 (5 bases). CDR3 length: 13 residues. The V gene lost 0 bases and the J gene lost 9 bases, with 15 bases spanning the gap. The V gene's germline CDR1 is DFQATT and CDR2 SNEGSKA (reference sequence). The CDR3 DNA reads TGCAGTGCTAGAGATAGTAAGACTACTGGGCAGTACTTC. Translation gives CSARDSKTTGQYF.

This clonotype was recorded a few times. The genes are TRBV27 and TRBJ2-7; D not resolved. The CDR3 is 13 residues long. Trimming stripped 1 base from V and 0 bases from J, with 4 bases between. Germline V CDR1 and CDR2: MNHEY, SMNVEV (reference sequence). The CDR3 DNA reads TGTGCCAGCAGTTTATACAACTCCTACGAGCAGTACTTC. Its translation is CASSLYNSYEQYF.

This clonotype was counted ten times or more. The V gene is TRBV6-1, the J gene TRBJ1-3; D gene unclear. Germline V CDR1 and CDR2: MNHNS, SASEGT. This CDR3 is built from 16 residues. Trimming pared 5 bases from V and 4 bases from J, leaving 18 bases between. The DNA of the CDR3 is TGTGCCAGCAGTCAAGAATACGTTCGAGTCGGAAACACCATATATTTT. Translated: CASSQEYVRVGNTIYF.

V gene TRBV12-3 or TRBV12-4 combines with J gene TRBJ2-2; 7 bases are shared with TRBD1. V lost 5 bases, J lost 4 bases, and 7 bases stayed unmatched. There are 15 residues in the CDR3. The CDR3 sequence is CASSRTGASTGELFF. The CDR3 region has the DNA TGTGCCAGCAGTCGAACAGGGGCCTCCACCGGGGAGCTGTTTTTT.

This clonotype was counted ten times or more. Here the CDR3 DNA reads TGTGCCAGCAGGGGACTAGCGGGGATAGGGACCGGGGAGCTGTTTTTT. This gives the protein CASRGLAGIGTGELFF. This chain joins TRBV6-1 and TRBJ2-2; 13 bases are a match to TRBD2. The germline V gene has CDR1 MNHNS and CDR2 SASEGT. CDR3 length equals 16 residues. The ends lost 6 bases at V and 5 bases at J; junction bases unmatched: 6.

In its sample, this clonotype was seen many times. The V and J genes are TRBV18 and TRBJ2-1, with D unresolved. Trimming cost V 3 bases and J 1 base, with 10 bases left between them. The CDR3 covers 15 residues. From germline, CDR1 is KGHSH and CDR2 LQKENI. The CDR3 region has the DNA TGTGCCAGCTCACCGGGGTTGCGGTCCTACAATGAGCAGTTCTTC. Translation: CASSPGLRSYNEQFF.

This chain uses TRBV4-3 with TRBJ1-2; TRBD1 matches at 7 bases. CDR1 and CDR2 from the germline V gene are LGHNA and YSLEER. This CDR3 is built from 16 residues. V gave up 4 bases and J gave up 4 bases; unmatched junction bases: 12. DNA of the CDR3: TGCGCCAGCAGCCCGACATACGGGACAGTTTCCTATGGCTACACCTTC. Translating it yields CASSPTYGTVSYGYTF.

V usage is TRBV30 and J usage is TRBJ2-5; D uncertain. V shed 2 bases and J shed 5 bases, with 9 bases lying between them. Germline V gene sequence: CDR1 GTSNPN, CDR2 SVGIG (reference sequence). This CDR3 has 12 residues. CDR3 DNA: TGTGCCTGGAGTCGAGTAAGGGAGACCCAGTACTTC. This encodes CAWSRVRETQYF.

At least ten counts were recorded for this clonotype. The chain employs TRBV6-5 and TRBJ2-5; the D is unclear. V was trimmed by 6 bases and J by 4 bases, leaving 12 bases between them. CDR1 and CDR2 (germline): MNHEY, SVGAGI. This CDR3 region has 13 residues. The CDR3 DNA reads TGTGCCAGCAGCCGGGCCAACCGAGAGACCCAGTACTTC. It yields the protein CASSRANRETQYF.

The chain links TRBV11-1 to TRBJ1-3, with 10 nucleotides matching TRBD1. Germline V gives CDR1 SGHAT, CDR2 FQDESV (reference sequence). The CDR3 is made up of 14 amino acids. J lost 1 base, V lost 6 bases, and 0 bases had no gene match. The CDR3 DNA sequence: TGTGCCAGCAGGGACAGGGGGTCTGGAAACACCATATATTTT. Residues: CASRDRGSGNTIYF.

This clonotype was detected once. This chain links TRBV10-2 with TRBJ2-5; possibly TRBD1 for D (5 bases). The germline V gene has CDR1 WSHSY and CDR2 SAAADI. This CDR3 comprises 11 residues. The germline V and J ends were trimmed by 5 bases and 8 bases, with 9 bases remaining between them. In DNA, the CDR3 is TGCGCCAGCAGTCCCGACAGAACCCAGTACTTC. This gives the protein CASSPDRTQYF.

This clonotype was seen ten or more times. The chain has TRBV7-2 and TRBJ2-7, with 8 bases lining up with TRBD1. Losses at the gene ends were 0 bases for V and 4 bases for J; bases not matched to a gene: 11. This CDR3 comprises 17 residues. The germline CDR1 and CDR2 sequences are SGHTA and FQGNSA. CDR3 residues: CASSLAPGRQGAYEQYF. CDR3 nucleotide sequence: TGTGCCAGCAGCTTAGCACCAGGGCGGCAGGGGGCTTACGAGCAGTACTTC.

This clonotype has at least ten counts. The chain carries TRBV28 and TRBJ2-4; D is uncertain. This CDR3 contains 13 residues. Germline CDR1 and CDR2: MDHEN and SYDVKM. V was clipped by 5 bases and J by 1 base, with 6 bases between them. The DNA for the CDR3 is TGTGCCAGCAGTGGTGTGGCCAAAAACATTCAGTACTTC. It encodes CASSGVAKNIQYF. Together with reference TRBV28 and TRBJ2-4, the CDR3 gives the full variable domain: DVKVTQSSRYLVKRTGEKVFLECVQDMDHENMFWYRQDPGLGLRLIYFSYDVKMKEKGDIPEGYSVSREKKERFSLILESASTNQTSMYLCASSGVAKNIQYFGAGTRLSVL.

This clonotype came up many times. The chain has TRBV20-1 and TRBJ1-1, with D possibly matching TRBD1 (5 bases). Trimming pared 6 bases from V and 2 bases from J, leaving 16 bases between. Germline CDR1 and CDR2: DFQATT and SNEGSKA (reference sequence). This CDR3 is built from 14 residues. The CDR3 bases are TGCAGTGCCCCCCTTGGGGCTACAAACACTGAAGCTTTCTTT. Its protein is CSAPLGATNTEAFF.

The gene calls are TRBV11-2 and TRBJ2-5, with 9 bases identical to TRBD2. This CDR3 region has 17 residues. Trimming at V came to 5 bases and at J to 6 bases, leaving 16 bases not matched to a gene. CDR1 and CDR2 (germline): SGHAT, FQNNGV. Here the CDR3 DNA reads TGTGCCAGCAGCCTCGAGGCTAGCGGGAAGGGAGGAAAGACCCAGTACTTC. It translates to CASSLEASGKGGKTQYF.

This clonotype was recorded a few times. The rearrangement uses TRBV12-3 or TRBV12-4 and TRBJ2-5; D possibly corresponds to TRBD2 (5 bases). The CDR3 has 12 residues. V shed 5 bases and J shed 5 bases, with 9 bases lying between them. The CDR3 bases are TGTGCCAGCAGTCCGAGGAGGGAGACCCAGTACTTC. Translated, it gives CASSPRRETQYF.

This clonotype was detected ten times or more. The chain recombines TRBV27 with TRBJ1-1; no definite D call. This CDR3 is built from 14 residues. The germline V gene encodes CDR1 MNHEY and CDR2 SMNVEV (reference sequence). V was trimmed by 3 bases and J by 0 bases, leaving 8 bases between them. The CDR3 nucleotides read TGTGCCAGCAGTTTGGACGGAGTGAACACTGAAGCTTTCTTT. Amino acid sequence: CASSLDGVNTEAFF.

The chain joins TRBV6-2 or TRBV6-3 to TRBJ1-2; D may be TRBD1 (5 bases). V lost 0 bases and J lost 5, with 7 bases in between. This CDR3 has 13 amino acids. Germline CDR1 and CDR2: MNHEY and SVGEGT. CDR3 protein: CASSYSKGYGYTF. The CDR3 DNA follows: TGTGCCAGCAGTTACTCGAAGGGGTATGGCTACACCTTC.

This chain links TRBV6-5 with TRBJ2-7; TRBD1 agrees at 9 bases. Per germline, CDR1 MNHEY and CDR2 SVGAGI. This CDR3 is 15 amino acids long. V lost 2 bases, J lost 7 bases, and 9 bases stayed unmatched. CDR3 in amino acids: CASSYQQGTGREQYF. The CDR3 DNA sequence: TGTGCCAGCAGTTACCAGCAGGGGACAGGGCGTGAGCAGTACTTC.

This clonotype was observed many times. V gene TRBV7-8 combines with J gene TRBJ2-7; 8 bases align to TRBD1. V was clipped by 3 bases and J by 6 bases; unmatched bases: 7. Germline-derived CDR1 and CDR2 are SGHVS and FQNEAQ. This CDR3 region has 14 residues. This CDR3 is CASSLAMTGAEQYF. The CDR3 DNA follows: TGTGCCAGCAGCTTGGCGATGACAGGGGCCGAGCAGTACTTC.

This clonotype has ten or more counts. The junction and the germline gene differ at one end; a read error may be behind it. This chain joins TRBV12-3 or TRBV12-4 and TRBJ1-2; D unclear. This CDR3 contains 13 residues. The CDR3 is CASSFIPQVGYTF. The CDR3, as DNA: TGTGCCAGTAGTTTTATCCCACAAGTCGGCTACACCTTC.

This clonotype came up many times. J is TRBJ2-2 and V is TRBV12-3 or TRBV12-4; 10 positions match TRBD1. After removal of 11 bases from V and 6 bases from J, the junction contained 6 bases not matched to a gene. CDR3 size: 13 residues. The CDR3 nucleotides are TGTGCCGTCCGGACAGGGGGTCCCGGGGAGCTGTTTTTT. It is translated as CAVRTGGPGELFF.

This clonotype appeared many times. For the CDR3, the DNA is TGTGCCTGGAGTGTTTTTTCCTACGAGCAGTACTTC. Residues: CAWSVFSYEQYF. This chain joins TRBV30 and TRBJ2-7, with D unresolved. CDR1 GTSNPN and CDR2 SVGIG come from the germline V gene (reference sequence). Deletions cut 0 bases from V and 1 base from J, with 4 bases between. There are 12 residues in the CDR3.